The sequence of this T cell receptor beta chain was determined in a study of cytomegalovirus exposure and HLA in healthy donors. The CDR3 is made up of 15 amino acids. V shed 2 bases, J shed 5 bases, and the junction held 9 bases outside the gene matches. CDR1 and CDR2 (germline): ENHRY, SYGVKD. The PCR used 60 Vbeta and 13 Jbeta primers. Libraries were prepared by immunoSEQ multiplex PCR; TCRdb keeps only in-frame clonotypes and omits some of them. The sample consists of tens of thousands of clones, 80% to 90% of them appearing once. This clonotype was obtained from a woman aged 25 to 39 in good health and CMV-seropositive. This rearrangement joins TRBV10-3 to TRBJ2-7; 7 bases line up with TRBD1. Specimen: PBMCs. This CDR3 reads CAISETPDRADEQYF. DNA for the CDR3: TGTGCCATCAGTGAGACGCCCGACAGGGCGGACGAGCAGTACTTC.